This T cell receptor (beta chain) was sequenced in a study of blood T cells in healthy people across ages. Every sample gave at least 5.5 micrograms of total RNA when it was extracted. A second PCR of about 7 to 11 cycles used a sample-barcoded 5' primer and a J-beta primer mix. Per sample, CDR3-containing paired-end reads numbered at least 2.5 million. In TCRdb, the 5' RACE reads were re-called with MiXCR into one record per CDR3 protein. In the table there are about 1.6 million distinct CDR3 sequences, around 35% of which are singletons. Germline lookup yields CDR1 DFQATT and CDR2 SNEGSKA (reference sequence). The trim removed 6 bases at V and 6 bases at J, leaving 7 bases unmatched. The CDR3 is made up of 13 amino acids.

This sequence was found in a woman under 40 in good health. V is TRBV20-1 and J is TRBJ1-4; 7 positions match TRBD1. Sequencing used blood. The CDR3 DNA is TGCAGTGCCAGACAGGGAAGTTATGAAAAACTGTTTTTT. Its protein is CSARQGSYEKLFF.